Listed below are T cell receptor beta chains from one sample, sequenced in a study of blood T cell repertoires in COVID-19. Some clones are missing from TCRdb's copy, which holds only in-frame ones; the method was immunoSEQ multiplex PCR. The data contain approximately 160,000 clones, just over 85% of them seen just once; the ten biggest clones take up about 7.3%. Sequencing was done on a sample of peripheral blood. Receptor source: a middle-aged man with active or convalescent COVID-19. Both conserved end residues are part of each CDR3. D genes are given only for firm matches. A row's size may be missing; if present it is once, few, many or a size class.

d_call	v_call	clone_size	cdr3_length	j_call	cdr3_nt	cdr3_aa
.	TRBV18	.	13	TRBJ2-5	TGTGCCAGCTCACCACCGGCCTCTGAGACCCAGTACTTC	CASSPPASETQYF
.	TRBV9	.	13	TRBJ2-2	TGTGCCAGCAGCCCCCACGCAGACGGGGAGCTGTTTTTT	CASSPHADGELFF
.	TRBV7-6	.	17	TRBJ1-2	TGTGCCAGCAGCCCTAGGGGTAATGGCCAAATAGGGCCTGGCTACACCTTC	CASSPRGNGQIGPGYTF
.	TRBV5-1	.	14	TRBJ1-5	TGCGCCAGCAGCTTGGAACCCGGAGGGCAGCCCCAGCATTTT	CASSLEPGGQPQHF
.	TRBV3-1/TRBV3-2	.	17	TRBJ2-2	TGTGCCAGCAGCCAAGGACGGGCTAGCAGGTGGGCCGGGGAGCTGTTTTTT	CASSQGRASRWAGELFF
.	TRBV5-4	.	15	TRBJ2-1	TGTGCCAGCAGCCGCGAGGGACTTTCGGCTAATGAGCAGTTCTTC	CASSREGLSANEQFF
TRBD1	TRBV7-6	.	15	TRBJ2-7	TGTGCCAGCAGCCCGGGACAGGCTCTCTCCTACGAGCAGTACTTC	CASSPGQALSYEQYF
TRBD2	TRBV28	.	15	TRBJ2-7	TGTGCCAGCAACATCTTTAGCGGGAGCGGCAACGAGCAGTACTTC	CASNIFSGSGNEQYF
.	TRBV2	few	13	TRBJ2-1	TGTGCCAGCAGTGATAGACAGAACAATGAGCAGTTCTTC	CASSDRQNNEQFF
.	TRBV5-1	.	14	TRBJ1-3	TGCGCCAGCAGCTGGACAGACTCTGGAAACACCATATATTTT	CASSWTDSGNTIYF
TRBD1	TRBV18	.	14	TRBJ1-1	TGTGCCAGCTCACCAGGACAGGGGGCTGCTGAAGCTTTCTTT	CASSPGQGAAEAFF
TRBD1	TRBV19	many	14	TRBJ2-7	TGTGCCAGTAGTACAGTCAGGGGGTCCTACGAGCAGTACTTC	CASSTVRGSYEQYF
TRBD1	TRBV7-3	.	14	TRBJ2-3	TGTGCCAGCAGCCCCGGACAGGGTTTTGATACGCAGTATTTT	CASSPGQGFDTQYF
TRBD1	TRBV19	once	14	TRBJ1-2	TGTGCCAGTAGTACCCGGACAGGGCCCTATGGCTACACCTTC	CASSTRTGPYGYTF
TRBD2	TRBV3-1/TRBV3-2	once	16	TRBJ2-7	TGTGCCAGCAGCTTGTGGGCTAGCGGGGAGTCCTACGAGCAGTACTTC	CASSLWASGESYEQYF
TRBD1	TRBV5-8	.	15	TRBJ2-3	TGTGCCAGCTCCCGGGCAGGGGGCCGGACAGATACGCAGTATTTT	CASSRAGGRTDTQYF
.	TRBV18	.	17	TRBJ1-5	TGTGCCAGCTCACCATCTGGGGGCGGCTATAGCAATCAGCCCCAGCATTTT	CASSPSGGGYSNQPQHF
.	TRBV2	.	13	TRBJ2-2	TGTGCCAGCAGAGAAAGGGGAACCGGGGAGCTGTTTTTT	CASRERGTGELFF
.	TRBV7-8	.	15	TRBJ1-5	TGTGCCAGCAGCTTATTGCGGGGGCTAGGTCAGCCCCAGCATTTT	CASSLLRGLGQPQHF
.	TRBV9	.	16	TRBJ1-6	TGTGCCAGCAGCGTAGCAGGGAACCTCCTGAATTCACCCCTCCACTTT	CASSVAGNLLNSPLHF
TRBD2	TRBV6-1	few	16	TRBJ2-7	TGTGCCAGCAGTGGCCCCAGCGGGAGAGGGTCTTACGAGGAGTACTTC	CASSGPSGRGSYEEYF
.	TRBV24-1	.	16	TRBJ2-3	TGTGCCACCAGTGATACTCAGGGGACTATTACAGATACGCAGTATTTT	CATSDTQGTITDTQYF
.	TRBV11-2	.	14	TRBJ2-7	TGTGCCAGCAGCTTCCGGGGTGCCGGGGTCGAGCAGTACTTC	CASSFRGAGVEQYF
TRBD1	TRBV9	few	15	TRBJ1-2	TGTGCCAGCAGCGTAGAGGGACAGGGATACTATGGCTACACCTTC	CASSVEGQGYYGYTF
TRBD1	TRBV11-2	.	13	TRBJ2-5	TGTGCCAGCAGCTCCGGGACAGGAGAGACCCAGTACTTC	CASSSGTGETQYF
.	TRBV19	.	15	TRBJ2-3	TGTGCCAGTAGTGTATCGAGAGCGGGCACAGATACGCAGTATTTT	CASSVSRAGTDTQYF
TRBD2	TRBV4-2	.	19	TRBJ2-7	TGTGCCAGCAGCCAAGTTCAGCTAGCGGGGGGTCCCTCCACCTACGAGCAGTACTTC	CASSQVQLAGGPSTYEQYF
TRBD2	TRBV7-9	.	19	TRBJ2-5	TGTGCCAGCAGCTCCCGGCGGGCTAGCGGGGGGCTCTTCCAAGAGACCCAGTACTTC	CASSSRRASGGLFQETQYF
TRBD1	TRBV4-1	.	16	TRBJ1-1	TGCGCCAGCAGCCAAGGGGTACAGGGGAAGTACACTGAAGCTTTCTTT	CASSQGVQGKYTEAFF
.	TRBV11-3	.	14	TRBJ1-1	TGTGCCAGCAGCCCCCGACAGGTTGGGACTGAAGCTTTCTTT	CASSPRQVGTEAFF
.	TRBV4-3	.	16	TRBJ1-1	TGCGCCAGCAGCCAAGATCCAGGCTTCGGGAACACTGAAGCTTTCTTT	CASSQDPGFGNTEAFF
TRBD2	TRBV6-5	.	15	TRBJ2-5	TGTGCCAGCACCATTGGGACTAGCGGGCAAGAGACCCAGTACTTC	CASTIGTSGQETQYF